This is a list of T cell receptor beta chains from one sample in a study of PD-1 blockade in classical Hodgkin lymphoma. Libraries were prepared by immunoSEQ multiplex PCR; TCRdb keeps only in-frame clonotypes and omits some of them. The sample records tens of thousands of clones, about 86% being singletons. Sample: CD8+ T cells from blood. All receptors derive from a human donor with classical Hodgkin lymphoma. Each CDR3 is given with its conserved first and last residue. A D gene is named only where the DNA matches it firmly.

j_call: TRBJ2-1; d_call: NA; v_call: TRBV25-1; cdr3_nt: TGTGCCAGCACCTGGGGCGGGACAGCGTTGCTCTTC; cdr3_aa: CASTWGGTALLF
j_call: TRBJ2-3; d_call: NA; v_call: TRBV14; cdr3_nt: TGTGCCAGCAGCCAACTTCCCCCGTACGCAGATACGCAGTATTTT; cdr3_aa: CASSQLPPYADTQYF
j_call: TRBJ2-7; d_call: TRBD2; v_call: TRBV6-4; cdr3_nt: TGTGCCAGCGCTCCGGGCGGGGGGTCCTACGAGCAGTACTTC; cdr3_aa: CASAPGGGSYEQYF
j_call: TRBJ2-3; d_call: NA; v_call: TRBV6-6; cdr3_nt: TGTGCCAGCAGTCCCGGGAGCTCCACAGATACGCAGTATTTT; cdr3_aa: CASSPGSSTDTQYF
j_call: TRBJ2-2; d_call: NA; v_call: TRBV7-9; cdr3_nt: TGTGCCAGCAGTCAATCAGGGCGAGAGCTGTTTTTT; cdr3_aa: CASSQSGRELFF
j_call: TRBJ1-5; d_call: NA; v_call: TRBV11-1; cdr3_nt: TGTGCCAGCAGCCCCGGGCGCAATCAGCCCCAGCATTTT; cdr3_aa: CASSPGRNQPQHF
j_call: TRBJ1-1; d_call: NA; v_call: TRBV6-6; cdr3_nt: TGTGCCAGCAGTTACTCGTTCCGAGGGAACACTGAAGCTTTCTTT; cdr3_aa: CASSYSFRGNTEAFF
j_call: TRBJ1-2; d_call: NA; v_call: TRBV12-5; cdr3_nt: TGTGCTAGTGGTTTGAATTTCCTAGTTGGCAGGGGCTATGGCTACACCTTC; cdr3_aa: CASGLNFLVGRGYGYTF
j_call: TRBJ2-1; d_call: TRBD1; v_call: TRBV7-6; cdr3_nt: TGTGCCAGCAGCTTACCGGGACAGGGCTACAATGAGCAGTTCTTC; cdr3_aa: CASSLPGQGYNEQFF
j_call: TRBJ1-1; d_call: TRBD1; v_call: TRBV7-4; cdr3_nt: TGTGCCAGCAGCTTAGCCTGGACAGGGGGCAACGCTGAAGCTTTCTTT; cdr3_aa: CASSLAWTGGNAEAFF
j_call: TRBJ2-1; d_call: NA; v_call: TRBV5-1; cdr3_nt: TGCGCCAGCAGCGTCCGCTCCTACAATGAGCAGTTCTTC; cdr3_aa: CASSVRSYNEQFF
j_call: TRBJ2-5; d_call: TRBD1; v_call: TRBV6-1; cdr3_nt: TGTGCCAGCAGTGAAGAGATCAGGGGGTGGGAGACCCAGTACTTC; cdr3_aa: CASSEEIRGWETQYF
j_call: TRBJ1-1; d_call: NA; v_call: TRBV7-3; cdr3_nt: TGTGCCAGCAGCTTAAACCCCGGGGCGGGTGGTACTGAAGCTTTCTTT; cdr3_aa: CASSLNPGAGGTEAFF